These 22 T cell receptor beta chains share one sample of origin, sequenced in a study of T cells in Graves' hyperthyroidism and ophthalmopathy. Regions amplified from RNA transcripts were the TCR beta CDR3 regions. An initial round of RT-PCR targeting the TCR CDR3 relied on the HTBI primer set. TCRdb processed the multiplex PCR reads anew with MiXCR; each CDR3 protein has one entry. The sample carries about 640,000 distinct CDR3 sequences, less than 25% recorded once. The specimen sequenced was blood. These TCRs come from a man aged 25 to 40 with Graves' ophthalmopathy.

The genes are TRBV28 and TRBJ2-7, with 11 bases lining up with TRBD1. This CDR3 region has 17 residues. V gave up 2 bases and J gave up 4 bases; unmatched junction bases: 10. Germline-derived CDR1 and CDR2 are MDHEN and SYDVKM. CDR3 sequence reads: CASSLGGGGTGGYEQYF. CDR3 nucleotides: TGTGCCAGCAGTTTAGGTGGGGGGGGGACAGGGGGTTACGAGCAGTACTTC.

This clonotype was counted a few times. The rearrangement joins TRBV27 to TRBJ2-1; D remains ambiguous. The CDR3 is 15 residues long. V dropped 0 bases and J dropped 2 bases, with 8 bases sitting between them. The germline V gene encodes CDR1 MNHEY and CDR2 SMNVEV (reference sequence). The CDR3 spells CASSLSPLAYNEQFF. Written as DNA, the CDR3 is TGTGCCAGCAGTTTATCGCCCTTGGCCTACAATGAGCAGTTCTTC.

The J gene is TRBJ2-2, the V gene TRBV19; D gene uncertain. The V end was cut by 3 bases, the J end by 5 bases, with 7 bases between. The CDR3 contains 13 residues. Germline lookup yields CDR1 LNHDA and CDR2 SQIVND (reference sequence). The CDR3 sequence: CASSMERTGELFF. In nucleotides, the CDR3 is TGTGCCAGTAGTATGGAGAGAACCGGGGAGCTGTTTTTT. The full variable domain, with the rest looked up from reference TRBV19 and TRBJ2-2, is DGGITQSPKYLFRKEGQNVTLSCEQNLNHDAMYWYRQDPGQGLRLIYYSQIVNDFQKGDIAEGYSVSREKKESFPLTVTSAQKNPTAFYLCASSMERTGELFFGEGSRLTVL.

This clonotype was seen more than once but under ten times. The rearrangement uses TRBV30 and TRBJ2-1, with D perhaps being TRBD1 or TRBD2 (5 bases each). Trimming cost V 1 base and J 7 bases, with 14 bases left between them. CDR1 is GTSNPN and CDR2 is SVGIG in the germline V gene (reference sequence). The CDR3 consists of 14 residues. Here the CDR3 reads CAWSETGTRNEQFF. DNA of the CDR3: TGTGCCTGGAGTGAGACCGGGACGAGGAATGAGCAGTTCTTC.

This clonotype was picked up a small number of times. V is TRBV20-1 and J is TRBJ2-5, with TRBD2 identical over 8 bases. The J segment lost 4 bases and the V segment lost 0 bases, leaving 16 bases of the junction unmatched. This CDR3 region has 18 residues. Germline V gene sequence: CDR1 DFQATT, CDR2 SNEGSKA (reference sequence). In DNA form, the CDR3 reads TGCAGTGCTAGAGATAGGAGCGGGAGCGATGGAAGTGTAGAGACCCAGTACTTC. Encoded protein: CSARDRSGSDGSVETQYF.

This rearrangement joins TRBV14 to TRBJ2-7; D call uncertain. Trimming removed 1 base from V and 3 bases from J, with 10 bases in between. CDR1 is SGHDN and CDR2 is FVKESK in the germline V gene. CDR3 size: 14 residues. As DNA, the CDR3 is TGTGCCAGCAGCCAAGTGAGTAGGGTCTACGAGCAGTACTTC. It encodes CASSQVSRVYEQYF.

The V gene is TRBV9, the J gene TRBJ1-5; D gene ambiguous. Germline V gene data show CDR1 as SGDLS and CDR2 as YYNGEE. The V and J ends lost 0 bases and 2 bases respectively, with 15 bases between them. The CDR3 length is 17 residues. CDR3 coding DNA: TGTGCCAGCAGCGTAGGGGAAGGCATTTCGGGCAATCAGCCCCAGCATTTT. Amino acid sequence: CASSVGEGISGNQPQHF.

The chain employs TRBV20-1 and TRBJ2-1; no definite D call. In germline, CDR1 is DFQATT, CDR2 SNEGSKA (reference sequence). The CDR3 sequence is 15 residues long. V was pared by 3 bases and J by 0 bases, with 12 bases between. The CDR3 is CSARPLRSSYNEQFF. CDR3 bases: TGCAGTGCTAGGCCGTTGCGGAGCTCCTACAATGAGCAGTTCTTC.

V and J are TRBV27 and TRBJ2-6; a possible D gene is TRBD2 (5 bases). The germline V gene encodes CDR1 MNHEY and CDR2 SMNVEV (reference sequence). The CDR3 covers 18 residues. Trimming removed 3 bases from V and 4 bases from J, with 19 bases in between. CDR3 sequence (DNA): TGTGCCAGCAGTTTTGGAGGAATTGTCGAGAGCGGGGCCAACGTCCTGACTTTC. Translated, it gives CASSFGGIVESGANVLTF.

The rearrangement uses TRBV7-2 and TRBJ1-3; weak D call: TRBD1 (6 bases). Germline values: CDR1 SGHTA, CDR2 FQGNSA. This CDR3 contains 15 residues. V was trimmed by 4 bases and J by 2 bases, leaving 12 bases between them. CDR3 in DNA: TGTGCCAGCAGCTCGGGCAGGGGCCCTGGAAACACCATATATTTT. The encoded protein is CASSSGRGPGNTIYF.

Ten or more counts support this clonotype. The chain is built from TRBV28 and TRBJ1-2, with D perhaps TRBD1 (6 bases). Germline values: CDR1 MDHEN, CDR2 SYDVKM. V gave up 3 bases and J gave up 4 bases, with 9 bases separating them. This CDR3 region has 13 residues. In DNA form, the CDR3 reads TGTGCCAGCAGTTTCGGACAGTTCTATGGCTACACCTTC. Its protein is CASSFGQFYGYTF.

This clonotype was counted at least ten times. The chain carries TRBV12-5 and TRBJ2-5; perhaps D is TRBD1 or TRBD2 (5 bases each). CDR1 and CDR2 (germline): LGHNT, FRNRAP. This CDR3 has 15 amino acids. V lost 1 base, J lost 3 bases, and 12 bases lay in between. This chain's CDR3 is CASGLGEGSEETQYF. The CDR3 region has the DNA TGTGCTAGTGGTTTGGGAGAGGGGAGCGAAGAGACCCAGTACTTC.

This clonotype was seen more than once but under ten times. V is TRBV19 and J is TRBJ1-1; D not certain. The CDR3 runs to 12 residues. Germline V CDR1 and CDR2: LNHDA, SQIVND (reference sequence). Trimming shortened V by 7 bases and J by 7 bases, and 13 bases separated the two germline ends. The CDR3 reads CASISGRIEAFF. For the CDR3, the DNA is TGTGCCAGTATCTCAGGACGGATTGAAGCTTTCTTT. Variable domain in full (rest from reference TRBV19 and TRBJ1-1): DGGITQSPKYLFRKEGQNVTLSCEQNLNHDAMYWYRQDPGQGLRLIYYSQIVNDFQKGDIAEGYSVSREKKESFPLTVTSAQKNPTAFYLCASISGRIEAFFGQGTRLTVV.

In this sample, this clonotype turned up a few times. This chain connects TRBV7-2 to TRBJ2-1; 7 nucleotides align to TRBD2. The V gene end was trimmed by 2 bases and the J gene end by 8 bases; junction bases not matched to a gene: 6. Germline values: CDR1 SGHTA, CDR2 FQGNSA. The CDR3 covers 14 residues. CDR3 nucleotides: TGTGCCAGCAGCTTATTGCGGGAGTTTGATGAGCAGTTCTTC. As protein: CASSLLREFDEQFF.

This clonotype was found a few times. V usage is TRBV15 and J usage is TRBJ2-1; D unresolved. The CDR3 extends over 13 amino acids. V lost 5 bases and J lost 6, with 11 bases in between. Per germline, CDR1 LNHNV and CDR2 YYDKDF (reference sequence). CDR3 sequence (DNA): TGTGCCACCAGCGAACACAGATTCAATGAGCAGTTCTTC. It translates to CATSEHRFNEQFF.

This clonotype was seen only a few times. The chain links TRBV5-6 to TRBJ1-6; a weak D match, TRBD1 (5 bases). The V end was cut by 1 base, the J end by 13 bases, with 15 bases between. Germline values: CDR1 SGHDT, CDR2 YYEEEE. The CDR3 sequence is 14 residues long. CDR3 amino acids: CASSLWGTWQPLHF. The CDR3 bases are TGTGCCAGCAGCTTGTGGGGGACGTGGCAGCCCCTCCACTTT.

This clonotype was observed a handful of times. The V gene is TRBV13, the J gene TRBJ1-4, with D tentatively TRBD1 (6 bases). This CDR3 region has 18 residues. Trimming pared 0 bases from V and 0 bases from J, leaving 14 bases between. CDR1 is PRHDT and CDR2 is FYEKMQ in the germline V gene (reference sequence). The CDR3 loop is CASSLGPRGQATNEKLFF. For the CDR3, the DNA is TGTGCCAGCAGCTTAGGCCCACGGGGGCAGGCAACTAATGAAAAACTGTTTTTT. Variable domain in full (rest from reference TRBV13 and TRBJ1-4): AAGVIQSPRHLIKEKRETATLKCYPIPRHDTVYWYQQGPGQDPQFLISFYEKMQSDKGSIPDRFSAQQFSDYHSELNMSSLELGDSALYFCASSLGPRGQATNEKLFFGSGTQLSVL.

This clonotype was seen a handful of times. This chain links TRBV12-3 or TRBV12-4 with TRBJ2-1, with 7 bases matching TRBD2. Trimming cost V 3 bases and J 3 bases; bases outside gene matches: 5. The CDR3 extends over 15 amino acids. CDR3: CASSFKRGYYNEQFF. For the CDR3, the DNA is TGTGCCAGCAGTTTTAAGCGGGGCTACTACAATGAGCAGTTCTTC.

This chain connects TRBV19 to TRBJ1-1; D gene uncertain. The V gene lost 8 bases and the J gene lost 10 bases, with 14 bases spanning the gap. The CDR3 is made up of 11 amino acids. Germline V gives CDR1 LNHDA, CDR2 SQIVND (reference sequence). In DNA form, the CDR3 reads TGTGCCAGTTCAATTCGGGAACGAGCTTTCTTT. Translated: CASSIRERAFF.

This clonotype was picked up a small number of times. The rearrangement joins TRBV30 to TRBJ2-7, with D perhaps being TRBD1 or TRBD2 (5 bases each). The ends were cut back, 0 bases at V and 6 bases at J, with 12 bases in the middle. The CDR3 is 13 residues long. Germline V gene lookup returns CDR1 GTSNPN and CDR2 SVGIG (reference sequence). The CDR3 region is CAWSVGDQSEQYF. The CDR3 DNA reads TGTGCCTGGAGTGTAGGGGACCAAAGCGAGCAGTACTTC.

Many counts were recorded for this clonotype. The chain combines TRBV5-1 with TRBJ2-3; TRBD2 matches at 13 bases. The V gene's germline CDR1 is SGHRS and CDR2 YFSETQ. This CDR3 has 17 residues. V lost 0 bases and J lost 6; bases outside the gene matches: 7. CDR3 protein: CASSLAQTSGRADTQYF. Written as DNA, the CDR3 is TGCGCCAGCAGCTTGGCCCAAACTAGCGGGAGGGCTGATACGCAGTATTTT.

This sequence joins TRBV6-2 or TRBV6-3 and TRBJ2-7; 8 nucleotides align to TRBD2. V lost 7 bases to trimming and J lost 4 bases; unmatched junction nucleotides: 6. Germline CDR1 MNHEY, CDR2 SVGEGT. The CDR3 contains 13 residues. Written as DNA, the CDR3 is TGTGCCAGCAAAACTAGCGGAACTTACGAGCAGTACTTC. It encodes CASKTSGTYEQYF.